Listed below are T cell receptor beta chains from one sample, sequenced in a study of cytomegalovirus exposure and HLA in healthy donors. Sequencing used immunoSEQ multiplex PCR; TCRdb keeps in-frame clones, though not all of them. In the table there are about 130,000 clones, around 73% of which are singletons. Source material: PBMCs. The receptors were sampled from a female donor in good health and CMV-seronegative. Both conserved end residues are part of each CDR3. D genes are given only for firm matches. Some rows have no size entry. The others give once, few or many, or a class for an expanded clone.

length: 13
size: .
V: TRBV5-1
D: .
J: TRBJ2-3
CDR3: CASRGQSTDTQYF
DNA: TGCGCCAGCAGAGGACAGAGCACAGATACGCAGTATTTT

length: 19
size: .
V: TRBV4-2
D: TRBD2
J: TRBJ2-7
CDR3: CASSRTTLGTSGISYEQYF
DNA: TGTGCCAGCAGCCGGACCACTTTAGGGACTAGCGGGATATCCTACGAGCAGTACTTC

length: 14
size: .
V: TRBV5-1
D: .
J: TRBJ1-1
CDR3: CASSLAAEVGGAFF
DNA: TGCGCCAGCAGCTTGGCCGCCGAAGTCGGAGGAGCTTTCTTT

length: 13
size: .
V: TRBV27
D: .
J: TRBJ2-2
CDR3: CASSFASTGELFF
DNA: TGTGCCAGCAGTTTTGCCAGCACCGGGGAGCTGTTTTTT

length: 14
size: .
V: TRBV28
D: TRBD2
J: TRBJ2-7
CDR3: CASSLAGVSYEQYF
DNA: TGTGCCAGCAGTTTAGCGGGGGTCTCCTACGAGCAGTACTTC

length: 15
size: .
V: TRBV11-2
D: TRBD1
J: TRBJ2-7
CDR3: CASSTSTGASYEQYF
DNA: TGTGCCAGCAGCACCAGTACAGGGGCGAGCTACGAGCAGTACTTC

length: 15
size: .
V: TRBV7-3
D: TRBD2
J: TRBJ2-7
CDR3: CASSLGAGGFYEQYF
DNA: TGTGCCAGCAGCTTGGGAGCGGGAGGGTTCTACGAGCAGTACTTC

length: 12
size: .
V: TRBV9
D: .
J: TRBJ1-3
CDR3: CASSPTGNTIYF
DNA: TGTGCCAGCAGCCCTACCGGAAACACCATATATTTT

length: 15
size: few
V: TRBV5-8
D: .
J: TRBJ1-1
CDR3: CASSSTGTDNTEAFF
DNA: TGTGCCAGCAGCTCAACAGGGACCGATAACACTGAAGCTTTCTTT

length: 15
size: .
V: TRBV19
D: TRBD1
J: TRBJ2-1
CDR3: CASSPRDRGSNEQFF
DNA: TGTGCCAGTAGTCCCCGGGACAGGGGATCCAATGAGCAGTTCTTC

length: 18
size: few
V: TRBV13
D: .
J: TRBJ1-4
CDR3: CASSSRGTPHATNEKLFF
DNA: TGTGCCAGCAGCTCAAGGGGGACACCCCATGCAACTAATGAAAAACTGTTTTTT

length: 15
size: .
V: TRBV30
D: TRBD1
J: TRBJ2-7
CDR3: CAWMGVGQGSYEQYF
DNA: TGTGCCTGGATGGGTGTAGGACAGGGATCCTACGAGCAGTACTTC

length: 14
size: .
V: TRBV30
D: TRBD2
J: TRBJ2-5
CDR3: CAWTSGRWRETQYF
DNA: TGTGCCTGGACTAGCGGGAGGTGGAGGGAGACCCAGTACTTC

length: 15
size: once
V: TRBV6-5
D: .
J: TRBJ1-5
CDR3: CASSYSLGGNQPQHF
DNA: TGTGCCAGCAGTTACTCGCTCGGTGGCAATCAGCCCCAGCATTTT

length: 13
size: .
V: TRBV5-1
D: .
J: TRBJ1-2
CDR3: CASSLNRAYGYTF
DNA: TGCGCCAGCAGCTTAAACAGAGCCTATGGCTACACCTTC

length: 13
size: .
V: TRBV6-1
D: .
J: TRBJ1-2
CDR3: CASAGGRDYGYTF
DNA: TGTGCCAGCGCCGGGGGGAGGGACTATGGCTACACCTTC

length: 14
size: .
V: TRBV4-1
D: .
J: TRBJ1-1
CDR3: CASSQVREDTEAFF
DNA: TGCGCCAGCAGCCAGGTCAGGGAGGACACTGAAGCTTTCTTT

length: 11
size: few
V: TRBV20-1
D: .
J: TRBJ1-2
CDR3: CSASRGLGYTF
DNA: TGCAGTGCTAGTAGGGGTTTGGGCTACACCTTC

length: 14
size: .
V: TRBV29-1
D: .
J: TRBJ1-5
CDR3: CSVVSGESNQPQHF
DNA: TGCAGCGTCGTCTCAGGGGAAAGCAATCAGCCCCAGCATTTT

length: 19
size: few
V: TRBV19
D: TRBD2
J: TRBJ2-3
CDR3: CASSTRSLTSGSHADTQYF
DNA: TGTGCCAGTAGTACCCGGTCCCTAACTAGCGGGAGTCACGCAGATACGCAGTATTTT

length: 13
size: .
V: TRBV21-1
D: .
J: TRBJ1-2
CDR3: CASSFRGGEGYTF
DNA: TGTGCCAGCAGCTTTAGAGGGGGGGAAGGCTACACCTTC

length: 19
size: .
V: TRBV4-3
D: TRBD2
J: TRBJ2-7
CDR3: CASSLETRSVFSGTYEQYF
DNA: TGCGCCAGCAGCCTAGAAACCCGATCCGTCTTTAGCGGGACCTACGAGCAGTACTTC

length: 16
size: .
V: TRBV4-1
D: .
J: TRBJ2-7
CDR3: CASSQVPSGGTYEQYF
DNA: TGCGCCAGCAGCCAAGTCCCGTCAGGAGGCACTTACGAGCAGTACTTC

length: 16
size: once
V: TRBV11-3
D: .
J: TRBJ2-3
CDR3: CASSLDRSGTTDTQYF
DNA: TGTGCCAGCAGCTTAGATCGGAGCGGAACCACAGATACGCAGTATTTT

length: 15
size: .
V: TRBV5-4
D: .
J: TRBJ2-6
CDR3: CASSLDRAGANVLTF
DNA: TGTGCCAGCAGCTTGGACAGGGCTGGGGCCAACGTCCTGACTTTC

length: 15
size: .
V: TRBV7-2
D: TRBD2
J: TRBJ2-3
CDR3: CASSLRLAGADTQYF
DNA: TGTGCCAGCAGCTTGAGACTAGCGGGAGCAGATACGCAGTATTTT

length: 16
size: few
V: TRBV5-1
D: TRBD2
J: TRBJ2-3
CDR3: CASSPGTSGRTDTQYF
DNA: TGCGCCAGCAGCCCCGGGACTAGCGGGAGGACAGATACGCAGTATTTT

length: 17
size: .
V: TRBV27
D: .
J: TRBJ2-6
CDR3: CASSFGGDTSGANVLTF
DNA: TGTGCCAGCAGTTTCGGCGGAGATACCTCTGGGGCCAACGTCCTGACTTTC